This T cell receptor beta chain was identified during a study of T cells after yellow fever vaccination (dated by TCRdb to about 2019). Regarding the study in general: The SMART-Seq v4 Ultra Low Input RNA kit was used to prepare libraries from fractions with low cell numbers. To follow T-cell clones before and after primary and booster YFV17D yellow fever vaccination, bulk TCR alpha and beta repertoires were sequenced over time. Blood samples were taken at several timepoints before and after primary and secondary immunization, and bulk PBMC replicates and cell subsets were isolated. Two healthy male donors made up the cohort, one aged 18 to 29 years and the other aged 30 to 40 years. Here is what the overall study found, with its caveats: Because abundant contaminating clonotypes from the bulk population could be contained in FACS-sorted repertoires, computational filtering was required. A small fraction of clonotypes showed up in both the CD4 and CD8 compartments, probably as a result of convergent recombination. After the booster, most of the clones that had expanded following primary vaccination were detected again (around 97% of CD4 and around 88% of CD8), which suggests that memory was broadly maintained. Only a couple of donors were included in the study, so the extent to which the findings can be generalized is limited. Compared with the primary T-cell response, the secondary T-cell response was faster but weaker, reaching its peak on day 5 rather than on day 15.

The treatment or condition label, as the study defines it: live attenuated yellow fever vaccine strain. At every blood-draw timepoint, two biological replicates of bulk PBMCs were collected. A standard Ficoll-Paque protocol was used to isolate PBMCs from peripheral blood. RNA was extracted with TriZol from bulk PBMCs, CD4 and CD8 fractions, and dextramer-positive and dextramer-negative fractions. TCR cDNA was synthesized by 5'RACE template switching, which introduced a universal primer site and unique molecular identifiers. Priming for cDNA synthesis came from both the TCR alpha and TCR beta constant segments. Library amplification involved two PCR steps, and the second step added sample barcodes and sequencing adapters. Sequencing of libraries was performed on Illumina HiSeq 2500 (2x100 bp) or NovaSeq (2x150 bp). As for the authors' bioinformatics: Demultiplexing of reads and collapsing into UMI consensus sequences were performed with MIGEC, and V(D)J alignment was carried out with MiXCR. Clonotypes responding to the vaccine were identified with edgeR on replicate PBMC samples, with the criteria of FDR below 0.01 and a log2 fold change above 5 up to day 15. CD4 or CD8 identity was assigned to each bulk clonotype according to whether the clonotype was present at higher abundance in the sequenced CD4 repertoire or the sequenced CD8 repertoire. TCRdb trimmed the raw reads at Q25, called clones with MiXCR and kept productive beta chains. Entries that share a CDR3 protein sequence are merged under the most common genes and DNA. These V and J calls originate from TCRdb's pipeline instead of the authors' own analysis. For this sample the table gives about 320,000 distinct CDR3 sequences, of which roughly 7% were detected only once. The ten top clones hold roughly a sixth of the sample.

There are a few counts of this clonotype. Its recognized antigen is unknown. No per-base quality is available; no much larger clone lies one base away. V is clipped by 3 bases and J by 0 bases, and the sequence between their germline boundaries is 11 bases long. From the cysteine through the phenylalanine, the CDR3 covers 15 amino acids. CDR3 DNA is the only sequence kept; it has 45 bases, read in frame from the first base. This specimen consisted of PBMCs, obtained roughly seven weeks after the first yellow fever vaccination. The V and J genes are TRBV12-3 or TRBV12-4 and TRBJ1-1; the D gene remains uncertain. The TCR originated in a man younger than 30 who received the YFV17D yellow fever vaccine. The sequence in DNA is TGTGCCAGCAGTTTTACCACAGCCATGAACACTGAAGCTTTCTTT. This codes for CASSFTTAMNTEAFF.